This TCR beta chain was observed in a study of cytomegalovirus exposure and HLA in healthy donors. Study observations and caveats: Analysis was carried out at a later point, and it linked a missense DCLRE1C variant to TCR beta V- and J-gene trimming. Associated with cytomegalovirus, according to the listing, were fewer than 200 TCR beta chains.

Both 60 Vbeta primers and 13 Jbeta primers went into the PCR. Profiled with immunoSEQ multiplex PCR; TCRdb holds only in-frame clones, not every one. The data show some 120,000 clones, around 75% seen once. With 7 bases clipped from V and 7 bases from J, the junction kept 3 bases outside the gene matches. The CDR3 runs 12 residues. Germline assignment: CDR1 SNHLY and CDR2 FYNNEI. This clone is a singleton in its sample. Its antigen is still unknown. Donors consisted of healthy bone marrow donors. This TCR derives from a young woman in good health and CMV-seronegative. Sequencing was done on a sample of PBMCs. The chain uses TRBV2 and TRBJ2-1, with TRBD2 matching over 8 bases. Written as DNA, the CDR3 is TGTGCCAGCACCCCGGGGGGGAATGAGCAGTTCTTC. Its translation: CASTPGGNEQFF.